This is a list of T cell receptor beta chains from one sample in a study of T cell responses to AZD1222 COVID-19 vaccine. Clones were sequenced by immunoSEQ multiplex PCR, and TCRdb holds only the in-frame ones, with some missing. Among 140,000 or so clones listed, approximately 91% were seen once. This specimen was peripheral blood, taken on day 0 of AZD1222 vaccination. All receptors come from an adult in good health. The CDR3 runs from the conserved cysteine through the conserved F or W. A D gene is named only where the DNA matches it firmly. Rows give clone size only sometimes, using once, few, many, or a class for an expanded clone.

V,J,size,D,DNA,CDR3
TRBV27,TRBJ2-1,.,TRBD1,TGTGCCAGCAGTTTACATCCAGGGGGCGCAGATGAGCAGTTCTTC,CASSLHPGGADEQFF
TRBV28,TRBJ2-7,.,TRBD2,TGTGCCAGCAGCAATGCCGGACTAGCGGGGGAGCAGTACTTC,CASSNAGLAGEQYF
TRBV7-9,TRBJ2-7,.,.,TGTGCCAGCAGCCGGTCCTACGAGCAGTACTTC,CASSRSYEQYF
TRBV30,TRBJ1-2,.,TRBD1,TGTGCCTGGATGACAGGGGGAAATGGCTACACCTTC,CAWMTGGNGYTF
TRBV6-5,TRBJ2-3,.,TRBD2,TGTGCCAGCAGTCTTGCGGGGGGGACGCAGTATTTT,CASSLAGGTQYF
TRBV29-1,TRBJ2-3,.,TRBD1,TGCAGCGCTGGGGGACAGGGTTCAGATACGCAGTATTTT,CSAGGQGSDTQYF
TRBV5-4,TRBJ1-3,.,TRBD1,TGTGCCAGCAGCCGGACAGGGTCTACTGGAAACACCATATATTTT,CASSRTGSTGNTIYF
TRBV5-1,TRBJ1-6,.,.,TGCGCCAGCAGCTTGGAACAGCCTAATTCACCCCTCCACTTT,CASSLEQPNSPLHF
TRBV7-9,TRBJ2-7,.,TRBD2,TGTGCCAGCAGCTTAATCGGAGTTAGCGGGAGCTACGAGCAGTACTTC,CASSLIGVSGSYEQYF
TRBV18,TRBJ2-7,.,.,TGTGCCAGCTCACCTCTAGAGGGTAGCGAATTGTACTTC,CASSPLEGSELYF
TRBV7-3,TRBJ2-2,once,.,TGTGCCAGCAGCTCCCACACCGGGGAGCTGTTTTTT,CASSSHTGELFF
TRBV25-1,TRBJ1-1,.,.,TGTGCCAGCAGTGAATTTAACACTGAAGCTTTCTTT,CASSEFNTEAFF
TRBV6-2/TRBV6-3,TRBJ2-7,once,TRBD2,TGTGCCAGCAGTTCCCTCGGGACTAGCGGGAGCTACGAGCAGTACTTC,CASSSLGTSGSYEQYF
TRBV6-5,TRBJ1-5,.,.,TGTGCCAGCAGTCCAGAATATAGCAATCAGCCCCAGCATTTT,CASSPEYSNQPQHF
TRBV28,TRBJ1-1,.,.,TGTGCCAGCAGTTTGTTTCAGGGATCGACTGAAGCTTTCTTT,CASSLFQGSTEAFF
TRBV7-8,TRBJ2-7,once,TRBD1,TGTGCCAGCAGCCGGCGGCGGGACAGGTCCTACGAGCAGTACTTC,CASSRRRDRSYEQYF
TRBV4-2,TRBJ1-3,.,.,TGTGCCAGCAGCCAAGGATCGCCGGGGGCGTTGGAGAACACCATATATTTT,CASSQGSPGALENTIYF
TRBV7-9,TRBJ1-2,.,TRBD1,TGTGCCAGCAGTACAGACAGGGTTGGCTACACCTTC,CASSTDRVGYTF
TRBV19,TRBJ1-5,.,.,TGTGCCAGTAGTATAGGGGACGGTAACAATCAGCCCCAGCATTTT,CASSIGDGNNQPQHF
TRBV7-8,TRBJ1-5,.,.,TGTGCCAGCAGGCCACAGGGAAGATATAGCAATCAGCCCCAGCATTTT,CASRPQGRYSNQPQHF
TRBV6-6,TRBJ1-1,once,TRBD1,TGTGCCAGCAGACCGACAGGGGAGGGGATAAACACTGAAGCTTTCTTT,CASRPTGEGINTEAFF
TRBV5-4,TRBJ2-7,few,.,TGTGCCAGCACCTCGGACAACCTCTACGAGCAGTACTTC,CASTSDNLYEQYF
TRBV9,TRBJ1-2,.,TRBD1,TGTGCCAGCAGCGGACAGGGGACTTTCTATGGCTACACCTTC,CASSGQGTFYGYTF
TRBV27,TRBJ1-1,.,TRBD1,TGTGCCAGCAGTTCCGGGACAGGGGGGAACACTGAAGCTTTCTTT,CASSSGTGGNTEAFF
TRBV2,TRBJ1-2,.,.,TGTGCCAGCAGTGAGTTTTCGGGTGGCTATGGCTACACCTTC,CASSEFSGGYGYTF
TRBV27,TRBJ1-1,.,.,TGTGCCAGCAGTTTAGGGGCAGGGATTAATGAAGCTTTCTTT,CASSLGAGINEAFF
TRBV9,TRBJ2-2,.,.,TGTGCCAGCAGCGTAGATGGGGGGCGTACCGGGGAGCTGTTTTTT,CASSVDGGRTGELFF